The 8 T cell receptor beta chains below all came from one sample that was sequenced in a study of shared clonotypes between healthy human individuals (dated by TCRdb to the early 2020s). Library generation was performed with the immunoSEQ multiplex PCR assay. Drawn from immuneACCESS, this table holds only the in-frame rearrangements with V and J called that TCRdb kept. Clones are partly lost; checked studies trace under half to an unresolved V gene and leave the rest unexplained. This sample lists about 300,000 clones; less than 85% were detected once. In total, the top ten clones hold 9% to 12% of the sample. Source material: memory CD4+ T cells sorted from blood. The meaning of the sample's cell subset or site label: CD45RA-negative fraction. The receptors come from a man between 25 and 39 years old in good health.

The genes are TRBV2 and TRBJ2-6; no firm D call. The V end lost 4 bases, the J end lost 3 bases, and 1 base lay between the germline ends. Germline V gene lookup returns CDR1 SNHLY and CDR2 FYNNEI. The CDR3 totals 12 residues. DNA of the CDR3: TGTGCCAGCAGTGTTGGGGCCAACGTCCTGACTTTC. This encodes CASSVGANVLTF.

V is TRBV19 and J is TRBJ1-1; 7 nucleotides agree with TRBD1. The CDR3 is 14 amino acids. The germline V gene encodes CDR1 LNHDA and CDR2 SQIVND (reference sequence). V shed 6 bases, J shed 1 base, and the junction held 5 bases outside the gene matches. Written as DNA, the CDR3 is TGTGCCAGTAGACCGGGACAGAAGAACACTGAAGCTTTCTTT. As protein: CASRPGQKNTEAFF.

V and J are TRBV28 and TRBJ2-7; D is perhaps TRBD1 (6 bases). V dropped 4 bases and J dropped 4 bases, with 29 bases sitting between them. There are 19 residues in the CDR3. CDR1 MDHEN and CDR2 SYDVKM come from the germline V gene. The CDR3 here is CASSSGPGTMFSRGYEQYF. DNA of the CDR3: TGTGCCAGCAGTTCCGGACCGGGGACAATGTTCTCCAGGGGATACGAGCAGTACTTC.

The table lists this clone with a few counts. This CDR3 is also generated by other DNA sequences in the sample. The gene calls are TRBV7-2 and TRBJ2-7; 9 bases agree with TRBD2. The CDR3 has 15 amino acids. Germline CDR1 is SGHTA and CDR2 is FQGNSA. V shed 2 bases, J shed 3 bases, and the junction held 5 bases outside the gene matches. The CDR3 spells CASSLSLAGNYEQYF. The CDR3, as DNA: TGTGCCAGCAGCTTATCCCTAGCGGGAAACTACGAGCAGTACTTC.

This clone was seen a handful of times. The V call is TRBV7-8, the J call TRBJ2-1; a weak D match, TRBD2 (5 bases). The CDR3 is made up of 13 amino acids. Trimming pared 5 bases from V and 6 bases from J, leaving 11 bases between. Per the germline V gene, CDR1 is SGHVS and CDR2 is FQNEAQ. This CDR3 reads CASSASRTNEQFF. The CDR3 DNA is TGTGCCAGCAGCGCTAGCAGGACCAATGAGCAGTTCTTC.

This clone was seen only a few times. The J gene is TRBJ2-5, the V gene TRBV5-1; D gene ambiguous. Trimming stripped 1 base from V and 3 bases from J, with 10 bases between. The CDR3 length is 14 residues. Per the germline V gene, CDR1 is SGHRS and CDR2 is YFSETQ. CDR3 residues: CASSLSSVKETQYF. The CDR3 DNA is TGCGCCAGCAGCTTGTCGTCCGTTAAAGAGACCCAGTACTTC.

V is TRBV7-2 and J is TRBJ2-2, with 8 bases lining up with TRBD2. The CDR3 runs to 19 residues. The germline V gene has CDR1 SGHTA and CDR2 FQGNSA. The trim removed 4 bases at V and 5 bases at J, leaving 18 bases unmatched. CDR3 in amino acids: CASSSTGGSGIYRTGELFF. In nucleotides, the CDR3 is TGTGCCAGCAGCTCAACGGGAGGTAGCGGGATCTATAGGACCGGGGAGCTGTTTTTT.

The count of this clone is one. The V and J genes are TRBV9 and TRBJ2-3; TRBD2 matches at 11 bases. CDR1 is SGDLS, CDR2 YYNGEE, per germline. The CDR3 consists of 18 residues. V dropped 0 bases and J dropped 3; count of bases not matched to a gene: 9. The CDR3 DNA reads TGTGCCAGCAGCGTAGAGTGGTCTACTAGCGGGAGTACAGATACGCAGTATTTT. Protein sequence: CASSVEWSTSGSTDTQYF.